Shown below are 10 T cell receptor beta chains from a single sample sequenced in a study of shared clonotypes between healthy human individuals. Sequenced by immunoSEQ multiplex PCR; TCRdb stores in-frame clones only, minus some. In the table there are fewer than 1.6 million clones, just under 99% of which are singletons. The sequenced material came from naive CD4+ T cells sorted from blood. As for subset: CD45RA+ positively selected. These receptors all stem from a man in his thirties or forties in good health.

The chain couples TRBV5-1 to TRBJ2-3; D remains ambiguous. The V end was cut by 0 bases, the J end by 2 bases, with 10 bases between. CDR1 is SGHRS, CDR2 YFSETQ, per germline. CDR3 length: 15 residues. The CDR3 sequence is CASSLGVGNTDTQYF. The CDR3 DNA reads TGCGCCAGCAGCTTGGGTGTGGGGAACACAGATACGCAGTATTTT. Combining the CDR3 with reference TRBV5-1 and TRBJ2-3 gives the whole variable domain KAGVTQTPRYLIKTRGQQVTLSCSPISGHRSVSWYQQTPGQGLQFLFEYFSETQRNKGNFPGRFSGRQFSNSRSEMNVSTLELGDSALYLCASSLGVGNTDTQYFGPGTRLTVL.

The chain has TRBV18 and TRBJ1-1; D perhaps matches TRBD1 (5 bases). This CDR3 is 15 amino acids long. CDR1 KGHSH and CDR2 LQKENI come from the germline V gene. V was shortened by 3 bases and J by 1 base, with 12 bases between the two germline ends. This chain's CDR3 is CASSPRTNPNTEAFF. DNA for the CDR3: TGTGCCAGCTCACCGCGGACAAACCCGAACACTGAAGCTTTCTTT.

The rearrangement links TRBV11-3 to TRBJ2-3, with D hard to call. CDR1 is SGHNT, CDR2 YENEEA, per germline. The CDR3 covers 14 residues. V shed 4 bases and J shed 3 bases, with 11 bases lying between them. CDR3 amino acids: CASSYSRGTDTQYF. In DNA, the CDR3 is TGTGCCAGCAGCTATTCCCGCGGTACAGATACGCAGTATTTT.

The V gene is TRBV6-4, the J gene TRBJ2-1; 8 bases fit TRBD1. Germline V gene sequence: CDR1 MRHNA, CDR2 SNTAGT. J was trimmed by 7 bases and V by 1 base; bases with no gene match: 6. This CDR3 has 15 residues. CDR3 in amino acids: CASSDYRTGKNEQFF. The CDR3 DNA is TGTGCCAGCAGTGACTATCGGACAGGGAAAAATGAGCAGTTCTTC.

This chain uses TRBV19 with TRBJ2-7; D might be TRBD1 or TRBD2, each matching 5 bases. Between the trimmed V and J ends, which lost 5 bases and 2 bases, there was a span of 7 bases. CDR1 LNHDA and CDR2 SQIVND come from the germline V gene (reference sequence). There are 12 residues in the CDR3. CDR3: CASSVGAYEQYF. CDR3 nucleotides: TGTGCCAGTAGTGTGGGGGCCTACGAGCAGTACTTC.

The chain links TRBV23-1 to TRBJ2-7; 9 bases are shared with TRBD1. TRBV23-1 is labeled an ORF, and its function is uncertain. CDR3 length: 14 amino acids. The junction had 6 bases not matched to a gene; V was cut back by 7 bases and J by 2 bases. CDR3 residues: CASTYRDRAYEQYF. CDR3 DNA: TGCGCCAGCACCTACCGGGACAGGGCCTACGAGCAGTACTTC.

This sequence joins TRBV6-6 and TRBJ2-7, with D unresolved. The V gene lost 7 bases and the J gene lost 1 base, with 14 bases spanning the gap. This CDR3 contains 14 residues. Germline assignment: CDR1 MNHNY and CDR2 SVGAGI (reference sequence). Written as DNA, the CDR3 is TGTGCCAGCAAAGGACCGGGCTTATCCTACGAGCAGTACTTC. Translation gives CASKGPGLSYEQYF.

With respect to this clone: Other DNA sequences of this sample code for an identical CDR3. The chain has TRBV9 and TRBJ1-4, with D unresolved. The germline gives CDR1 SGDLS, CDR2 YYNGEE. V was pared by 5 bases and J by 0 bases, with 8 bases between. This CDR3 region has 14 residues. CDR3 sequence: CASSGTATNEKLFF. As DNA, the CDR3 is TGTGCCAGCAGTGGAACAGCAACTAATGAAAAACTGTTTTTT.

CDR3 bases: TGTGCCAGCAGCTTAGGGACTAGCGGGAGGGCATCCTACAATGAGCAGTTCTTC. As protein: CASSLGTSGRASYNEQFF. V gene TRBV11-2 combines with J gene TRBJ2-1; the match to TRBD2 covers 15 bases. The length of the CDR3 is 18 residues. V gave up 1 base and J gave up 1 base; unmatched junction bases: 2. From germline, CDR1 is SGHAT and CDR2 FQNNGV.

A word on this clone: At the DNA level, this CDR3 is encoded by other sequences in the same sample as well. V and J are TRBV7-2 and TRBJ1-1, with D uncertain. With 1 base removed from V and 4 bases from J, the gap between germline ends came to 7 bases. The CDR3 length is 13 residues. Germline CDR1 SGHTA, CDR2 FQGNSA. In nucleotides, the CDR3 is TGTGCCAGCAGCTTAGGGCCCGCCACTGAAGCTTTCTTT. Translated, it gives CASSLGPATEAFF.